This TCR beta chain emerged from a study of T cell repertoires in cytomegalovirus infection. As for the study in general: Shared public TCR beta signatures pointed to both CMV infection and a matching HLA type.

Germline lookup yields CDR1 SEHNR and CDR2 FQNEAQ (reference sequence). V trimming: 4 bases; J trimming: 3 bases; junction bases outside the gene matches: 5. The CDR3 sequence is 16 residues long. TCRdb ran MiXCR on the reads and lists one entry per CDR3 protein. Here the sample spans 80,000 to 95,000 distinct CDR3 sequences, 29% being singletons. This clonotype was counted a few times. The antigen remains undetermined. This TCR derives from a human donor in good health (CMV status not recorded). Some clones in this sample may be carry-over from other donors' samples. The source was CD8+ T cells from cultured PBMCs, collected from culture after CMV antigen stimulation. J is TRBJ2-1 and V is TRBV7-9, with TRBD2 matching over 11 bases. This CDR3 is CASSSPTSGDYNEQFF. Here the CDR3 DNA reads TGTGCCAGCAGCTCGCCGACTAGCGGGGACTACAATGAGCAGTTCTTC. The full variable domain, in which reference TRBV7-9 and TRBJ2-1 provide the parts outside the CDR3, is DTGVSQNPRHKITKRGQNVTFRCDPISEHNRLYWYRQTLGQGPEFLTYFQNEAQLEKSRLLSDRFSAERPKGSFSTLEIQRTEQGDSAMYLCASSSPTSGDYNEQFFGPGTRLTVL.